This T cell receptor (beta chain) came from a study of T cell repertoires in cytomegalovirus infection. On the study more broadly: CMV infection plus the matching HLA type was flagged by public TCR beta signatures.

Study outcomes and limitations: Frequencies of public TCR beta families were cumulated, and this identified carriers of CMV plus the relevant HLA. In two of eight donors, the top clonotype was HLA-C-restricted CMV-specific.

This clonotype showed up many times. Its specificity is unknown. TCRdb ran MiXCR on the reads and lists one entry per CDR3 protein. The sample has around 100,000 distinct CDR3 sequences, 20% to 30% seen once. Germline CDR1 PRHDT, CDR2 FYEKMQ (reference sequence). V trimming: 7 bases; J trimming: 2 bases; junction bases outside the gene matches: 7. The CDR3 extends over 15 amino acids. The chain links TRBV13 to TRBJ2-1; 8 bases match TRBD1. Material for sequencing was CD8+ T cells from PBMCs. This receptor was identified in a human donor in good health (CMV status not recorded). Some clones in this sample may be carry-over from other donors' samples. The CDR3 sequence: CASTLGQATYNEQFF. The CDR3, as DNA: TGTGCCAGCACCTTGGGACAGGCAACCTACAATGAGCAGTTCTTC. Based on the CDR3 plus reference TRBV13 and TRBJ2-1, the full variable domain is AAGVIQSPRHLIKEKRETATLKCYPIPRHDTVYWYQQGPGQDPQFLISFYEKMQSDKGSIPDRFSAQQFSDYHSELNMSSLELGDSALYFCASTLGQATYNEQFFGPGTRLTVL.